The 22 T cell receptor beta chains in this list originate from one sample, sequenced in a study of shared clonotypes between healthy human individuals. Measured with immunoSEQ multiplex PCR; TCRdb has only the in-frame clones, and not every one. The sample lists about 980,000 clones; approximately 76% were seen once. The sequencing sample was made of memory CD4+ T cells sorted from blood. Subset: CD45RA-negative fraction. The receptors here all came from a man aged 18 to 35 in good health.

The chain couples TRBV7-2 to TRBJ2-3; D could derive from TRBD1 or TRBD2 (5 bases each). Looked up from germline, CDR1 is SGHTA and CDR2 is FQGNSA. This CDR3 spans 14 amino acids. V was trimmed by 1 base and J by 2 bases, leaving 7 bases between them. This CDR3 reads CASSLGGTTDTQYF. CDR3 nucleotide sequence: TGTGCCAGCAGCTTAGGGGGGACCACAGATACGCAGTATTTT.

The rearrangement joins TRBV4-1 to TRBJ2-7; 7 bases map to TRBD1. The CDR3 covers 14 residues. V was clipped by 5 bases and J by 0 bases; unmatched bases: 4. Germline V gives CDR1 MGHRA, CDR2 YSYEKL. The DNA of the CDR3 is TGCGCCAGCAGCGCCCGACAGGGCTCCTACGAGCAGTACTTC. Encoded protein: CASSARQGSYEQYF.

The J gene is TRBJ2-2, the V gene TRBV10-3; either TRBD1 or TRBD2 may supply D (5 bases each). This CDR3 is 15 amino acids long. CDR1 ENHRY and CDR2 SYGVKD come from the germline V gene. V was clipped by 6 bases and J by 7 bases, with 18 bases between them. In nucleotides, the CDR3 is TGTGCCATCAGCCCAGGGAACAGCCGGGACGGGGAGCTGTTTTTT. Amino acids: CAISPGNSRDGELFF.

The DNA for the CDR3 is TGTGCCAGCAGCTTAAGTAGCGGATCTGGGGCCAACGTCCTGACTTTC. It encodes CASSLSSGSGANVLTF. The chain recombines TRBV7-3 with TRBJ2-6; perhaps TRBD2 as D (6 bases). V lost 1 base, J lost 1 base, and 8 bases lay in between. The CDR3 length is 16 residues. In germline, CDR1 is SGHTA, CDR2 FQGTGA.

This clone has a handful of counts. The chain recombines TRBV19 with TRBJ1-5, with TRBD1 matching over 9 bases. V lost 8 bases, J lost 7 bases, and 6 bases stayed unmatched. Germline lookup yields CDR1 LNHDA and CDR2 SQIVND (reference sequence). CDR3 length: 13 residues. The DNA of the CDR3 is TGTGCCAGTGGGACAGGGCTTGAGCAGCCCCAGCATTTT. Translation gives CASGTGLEQPQHF.

The chain combines TRBV10-1 with TRBJ2-2; 9 bases agree with TRBD1. Germline V gene sequence: CDR1 WNHNN, CDR2 SYGVQD (reference sequence). The length of the CDR3 is 15 residues. V lost 6 bases and J lost 5; bases outside the gene matches: 7. CDR3: CASSSTGGATGELFF. The CDR3, as DNA: TGCGCCAGCAGCTCTACAGGGGGCGCGACCGGGGAGCTGTTTTTT.

The genes are TRBV10-2 and TRBJ2-7; 8 positions agree with TRBD2. V lost 8 bases to trimming and J lost 3 bases; unmatched junction nucleotides: 12. CDR3 size: 15 residues. Germline lookup yields CDR1 WSHSY and CDR2 SAAADI. DNA of the CDR3: TGCGCCAGCGGATCACCTGGGCGGGGGGACTACGAGCAGTACTTC. It translates to CASGSPGRGDYEQYF.

This clone was detected once. V and J are TRBV11-2 and TRBJ1-3, with a tentative D call TRBD1 (6 bases). Between the trimmed V and J ends, which lost 5 bases and 2 bases, there was a span of 13 bases. CDR3 length equals 15 residues. Germline V gene sequence: CDR1 SGHAT, CDR2 FQNNGV. CDR3 sequence: CASSLTGSTGNTIYF. CDR3 DNA: TGTGCCAGCAGCCTTACAGGGAGTACTGGAAACACCATATATTTT.

This chain joins TRBV6-6 and TRBJ2-7; tentative D call: TRBD1 (5 bases). The CDR3 spans 14 residues. V lost 7 bases, J lost 0 bases, and 13 bases lay in between. CDR1 is MNHNY and CDR2 is SVGAGI in the germline V gene (reference sequence). Here the CDR3 DNA reads TGTGCCAGCACCCTGGGGCCAAGCTCCTACGAGCAGTACTTC. It translates to CASTLGPSSYEQYF.

This clone has a handful of counts. The CDR3 spells CASSKGTGDAGELFF. DNA of the CDR3: TGTGCCAGCAGCAAAGGGACAGGGGACGCCGGGGAGCTGTTTTTT. The chain recombines TRBV11-2 with TRBJ2-2; 10 bases fit TRBD1. CDR3 length: 15 amino acids. V gave up 5 bases and J gave up 6 bases; unmatched junction bases: 6. Per the germline V gene, CDR1 is SGHAT and CDR2 is FQNNGV.

The chain recombines TRBV11-3 with TRBJ2-3; 9 bases line up with TRBD1. CDR1 is SGHNT and CDR2 is YENEEA in the germline V gene. Trimming at V came to 6 bases and at J to 3 bases, leaving 7 bases not matched to a gene. This CDR3 spans 15 amino acids. CDR3 in DNA: TGTGCCAGCAGTCAACAGGGGGCAACGACAGATACGCAGTATTTT. Residues: CASSQQGATTDTQYF. The complete variable domain, with remaining parts taken from reference TRBV11-3 and TRBJ2-3, reads EAGVVQSPRYKIIEKKQPVAFWCNPISGHNTLYWYLQNLGQGPELLIRYENEEAVDDSQLPKDRFSAERLKGVDSTLKIQPAELGDSAVYLCASSQQGATTDTQYFGPGTRLTVL.

In this sample, this clone turned up once. The sample carries other DNA sequences with the same CDR3. The chain carries TRBV5-1 and TRBJ2-1; 9 positions match TRBD2. Losses at the gene ends were 0 bases for V and 4 bases for J; bases not matched to a gene: 2. The CDR3 runs 15 residues. Per the germline V gene, CDR1 is SGHRS and CDR2 is YFSETQ. The CDR3 nucleotides are TGCGCCAGCAGCTTGGCACTAGCGGGTTACAATGAGCAGTTCTTC. Amino acid sequence: CASSLALAGYNEQFF.

This clone was picked up a small number of times. The chain uses TRBV2 and TRBJ1-6, with TRBD1 matching 9 bases. Trimming removed 5 bases from V and 10 bases from J; junction bases left unmatched: 9. CDR1 is SNHLY and CDR2 is FYNNEI in the germline V gene. The CDR3 extends over 15 amino acids. CDR3 DNA sequence: TGTGCCAGCAGTCCCCGGGACAGGGTAGGCTCACCCCTCCACTTT. Residues: CASSPRDRVGSPLHF.

The chain is built from TRBV18 and TRBJ1-4, with a tentative D call TRBD1 (6 bases). Deletions cut 2 bases from V and 10 bases from J, with 14 bases between. Germline CDR1 and CDR2: KGHSH and LQKENI. CDR3 length: 14 amino acids. CDR3 nucleotide sequence: TGTGCCAGCTCACCAGGCGACAGGCAAGGAAAACTGTTTTTT. As protein: CASSPGDRQGKLFF.

DNA for the CDR3: TGCGCCAGCAGCTTTCCTAGCGGGGTGGTGGATACGCAGTATTTT. Protein: CASSFPSGVVDTQYF. The V call is TRBV5-1, the J call TRBJ2-3; 9 bases are a match to TRBD2. V dropped 2 bases and J dropped 6; count of bases not matched to a gene: 7. Germline assignment: CDR1 SGHRS and CDR2 YFSETQ. This CDR3 has 15 amino acids.

V gene TRBV11-3 combines with J gene TRBJ2-5; D possibly corresponds to TRBD1 (5 bases). The V end lost 2 bases, the J end lost 3 bases, and 7 bases lay between the germline ends. CDR3 length: 13 amino acids. Germline V gene lookup returns CDR1 SGHNT and CDR2 YENEEA. Here the CDR3 DNA reads TGTGCCAGCAGCTTAAACAGGAAAGAGACCCAGTACTTC. Encoded protein: CASSLNRKETQYF. Full variable domain (remainder filled in from reference TRBV11-3 and TRBJ2-5): EAGVVQSPRYKIIEKKQPVAFWCNPISGHNTLYWYLQNLGQGPELLIRYENEEAVDDSQLPKDRFSAERLKGVDSTLKIQPAELGDSAVYLCASSLNRKETQYFGPGTRLLVL.

The chain uses TRBV12-2 and TRBJ2-6; the table's D call of TRBD2 was not tested on the DNA. TRBV12-2 counts as a pseudogene. CDR3 length: 15 amino acids. The CDR3 DNA is TGTGCAAGTTCCGAGGAGGGTACTGGGGCCAACGTCCTGACTTTC. It translates to CASSEEGTGANVLTF.

With respect to this clone: Other DNA sequences within the sample encode an identical CDR3. This chain links TRBV7-2 with TRBJ1-3; TRBD1 is a possible D gene (5 bases). CDR1 and CDR2 (germline): SGHTA, FQGNSA. Trimming cost V 3 bases and J 7 bases, with 7 bases left between them. There are 12 residues in the CDR3. The CDR3 region is CASSFPGNTIYF. In DNA form, the CDR3 reads TGTGCCAGCAGCTTTCCAGGGAACACCATATATTTT.

CDR3 coding DNA: TGTGCCAGCCGGGGACAGAACACCTACGAGCAGTACTTC. Its translation is CASRGQNTYEQYF. J is TRBJ2-7 and V is TRBV6-5, with TRBD1 identical over 7 bases. This CDR3 spans 13 amino acids. Losses at the gene ends were 8 bases for V and 2 bases for J; bases not matched to a gene: 6. Germline V lookup: CDR1 MNHEY, CDR2 SVGAGI.

This clone was seen a few times. The gene calls are TRBV28 and TRBJ2-6; 10 bases align to TRBD1. CDR1 MDHEN and CDR2 SYDVKM come from the germline V gene. V trimming: 6 bases; J trimming: 1 base; junction bases outside the gene matches: 9. This CDR3 spans 18 amino acids. DNA of the CDR3: TGTGCCAGCAGGGGGGACAGGGGCACATTTTCTGGGGCCAACGTCCTGACTTTC. Its translation: CASRGDRGTFSGANVLTF.

The chain combines TRBV10-2 with TRBJ2-3; D possibly matches TRBD1 or TRBD2 (5 bases each). This CDR3 spans 17 amino acids. The germline gives CDR1 WSHSY, CDR2 SAAADI. V gave up 0 bases and J gave up 3 bases, with 16 bases separating them. The CDR3 DNA follows: TGCGCCAGCAGTGAGTCGAACCAGGGCCGCGGGACAGATACGCAGTATTTT. Translation: CASSESNQGRGTDTQYF.

The chain has TRBV7-6 and TRBJ2-5; 10 bases line up with TRBD1. The junction had 5 bases not matched to a gene; V was cut back by 5 bases and J by 5 bases. In germline, CDR1 is SGHVS, CDR2 FNYEAQ. The CDR3 has 14 residues. The CDR3 loop reads CASSPGTGVETQYF. As DNA, the CDR3 is TGTGCCAGCAGCCCCGGGACAGGGGTCGAGACCCAGTACTTC.